This T cell receptor (beta chain) comes out of a study of identical twins. Every donor was a healthy Caucasian. This clonotype was counted a few times. The CDR3 runs 14 residues. Germline CDR1 SQVTM, CDR2 ANQGSEA. V was pared by 2 bases and J by 5 bases, with 13 bases between. A universal primer site came from template switching; cDNA carried unique molecular identifiers. TCRdb reprocessed the 5' RACE reads via MiXCR and lists one record per CDR3 protein. The sample gives 550,000 to 700,000 distinct CDR3 sequences, over 20% of which show up once; around 4.5% is in the top ten. The same sample was also used in a study of T cells expressing NK-cell markers. That work contributes: It was from sorted CD3+CD56+NKG2C+, CD3+CD56+NKG2C- and CD3+CD56-NKG2C+ T cells that TCR beta repertoires came. The CD3+CD56-NKG2C+ fraction was also led by these clonotypes in several donors.

V gene TRBV29-1 combines with J gene TRBJ2-1; D perhaps matches TRBD1 (6 bases). This TCR derives from a woman aged 18-29 years in good health. Sequenced material: PBMCs. As DNA, the CDR3 is TGCAGCGTTGAAAGAGGCAGGGGACACAATGAGCAGTTCTTC. As protein: CSVERGRGHNEQFF.